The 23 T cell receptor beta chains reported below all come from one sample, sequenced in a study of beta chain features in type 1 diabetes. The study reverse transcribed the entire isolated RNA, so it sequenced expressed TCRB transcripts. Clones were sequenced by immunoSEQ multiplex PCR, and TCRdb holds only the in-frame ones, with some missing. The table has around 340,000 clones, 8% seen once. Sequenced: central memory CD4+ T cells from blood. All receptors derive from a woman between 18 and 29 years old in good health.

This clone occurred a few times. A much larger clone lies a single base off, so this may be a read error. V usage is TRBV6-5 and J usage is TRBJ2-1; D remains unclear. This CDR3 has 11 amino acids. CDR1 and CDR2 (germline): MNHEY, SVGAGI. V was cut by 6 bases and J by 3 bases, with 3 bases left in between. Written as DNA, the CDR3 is TGTGCCAGCAGGGACTACAATGAGCAGTTCTTC. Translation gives CASRDYNEQFF.

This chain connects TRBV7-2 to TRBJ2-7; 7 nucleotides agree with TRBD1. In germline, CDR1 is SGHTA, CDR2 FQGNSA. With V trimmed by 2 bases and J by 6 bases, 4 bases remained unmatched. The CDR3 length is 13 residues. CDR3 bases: TGTGCCAGCAGCTTACAACAGGGGATCGAGCAGTACTTC. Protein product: CASSLQQGIEQYF.

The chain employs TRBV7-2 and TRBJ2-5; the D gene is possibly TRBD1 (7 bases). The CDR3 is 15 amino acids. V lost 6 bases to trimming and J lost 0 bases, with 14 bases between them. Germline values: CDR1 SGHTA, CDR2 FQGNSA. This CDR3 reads CASSQQGRYQETQYF. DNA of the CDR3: TGTGCCAGCAGTCAACAGGGGAGGTACCAAGAGACCCAGTACTTC. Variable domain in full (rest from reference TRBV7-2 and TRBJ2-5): GAGVSQSPSNKVTEKGKDVELRCDPISGHTALYWYRQSLGQGLEFLIYFQGNSAPDKSGLPSDRFSAERTGGSVSTLTIQRTQQEDSAVYLCASSQQGRYQETQYFGPGTRLLVL.

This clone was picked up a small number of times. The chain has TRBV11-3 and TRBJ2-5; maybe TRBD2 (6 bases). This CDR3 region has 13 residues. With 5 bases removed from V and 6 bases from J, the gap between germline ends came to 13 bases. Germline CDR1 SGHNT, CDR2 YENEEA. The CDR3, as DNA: TGTGCCAGCAGCAAAAGCGGGTCGAAGACCCAGTACTTC. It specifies CASSKSGSKTQYF.

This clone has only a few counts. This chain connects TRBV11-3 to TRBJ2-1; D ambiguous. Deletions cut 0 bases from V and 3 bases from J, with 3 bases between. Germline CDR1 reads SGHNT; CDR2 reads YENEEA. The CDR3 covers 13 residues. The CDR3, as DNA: TGTGCCAGCAGCTTAGATTTCTACAATGAGCAGTTCTTC. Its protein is CASSLDFYNEQFF.

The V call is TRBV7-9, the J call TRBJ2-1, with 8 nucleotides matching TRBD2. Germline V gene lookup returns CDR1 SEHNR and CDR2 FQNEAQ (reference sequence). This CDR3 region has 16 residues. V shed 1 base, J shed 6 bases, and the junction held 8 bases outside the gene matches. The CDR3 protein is CASSLVPGGQFNEQFF. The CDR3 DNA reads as TGTGCCAGCAGCTTAGTACCGGGAGGGCAGTTCAATGAGCAGTTCTTC. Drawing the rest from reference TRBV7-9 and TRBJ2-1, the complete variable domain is DTGVSQNPRHKITKRGQNVTFRCDPISEHNRLYWYRQTLGQGPEFLTYFQNEAQLEKSRLLSDRFSAERPKGSFSTLEIQRTEQGDSAMYLCASSLVPGGQFNEQFFGPGTRLTVL.

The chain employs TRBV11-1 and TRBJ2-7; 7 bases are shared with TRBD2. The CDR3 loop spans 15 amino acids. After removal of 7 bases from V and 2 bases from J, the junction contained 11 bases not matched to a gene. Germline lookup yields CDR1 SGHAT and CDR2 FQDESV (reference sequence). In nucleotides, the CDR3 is TGTGCCAGCACCCAACTAGCGAAACATACCTACGAGCAGTACTTC. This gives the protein CASTQLAKHTYEQYF.

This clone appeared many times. CDR3 region: CASSLGQFETQYF. DNA of the CDR3: TGTGCCAGCAGCTTAGGACAGTTTGAGACCCAGTACTTC. The chain couples TRBV7-2 to TRBJ2-5; weak D call: TRBD1 (5 bases). In germline, CDR1 is SGHTA, CDR2 FQGNSA. V dropped 1 base and J dropped 5 bases, with 8 bases sitting between them. CDR3 length equals 13 residues.

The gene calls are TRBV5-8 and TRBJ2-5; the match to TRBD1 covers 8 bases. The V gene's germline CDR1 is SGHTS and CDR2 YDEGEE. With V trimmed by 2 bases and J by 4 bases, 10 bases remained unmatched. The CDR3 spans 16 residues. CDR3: CASSFFLPGGTETQYF. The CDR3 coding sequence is TGTGCCAGCAGCTTTTTTTTACCAGGGGGCACAGAGACCCAGTACTTC.

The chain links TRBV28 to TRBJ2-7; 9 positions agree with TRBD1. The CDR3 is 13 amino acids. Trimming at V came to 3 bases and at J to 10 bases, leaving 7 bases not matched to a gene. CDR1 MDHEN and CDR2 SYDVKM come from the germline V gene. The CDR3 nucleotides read TGTGCCAGCAGTTTCTCGGACAGGGGACGCCAGTACTTC. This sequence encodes CASSFSDRGRQYF.

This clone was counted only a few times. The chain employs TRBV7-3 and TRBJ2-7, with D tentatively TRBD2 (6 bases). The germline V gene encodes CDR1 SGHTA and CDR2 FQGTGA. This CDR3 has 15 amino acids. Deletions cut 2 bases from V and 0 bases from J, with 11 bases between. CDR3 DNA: TGTGCCAGCAGCTTATCTGGGGGGAGCTCCTACGAGCAGTACTTC. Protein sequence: CASSLSGGSSYEQYF.

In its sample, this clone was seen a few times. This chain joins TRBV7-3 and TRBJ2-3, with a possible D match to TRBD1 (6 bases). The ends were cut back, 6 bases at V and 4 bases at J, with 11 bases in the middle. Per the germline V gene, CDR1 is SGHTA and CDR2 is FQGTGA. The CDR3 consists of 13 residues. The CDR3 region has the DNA TGTGCCAGCAGTTCCAGACAGGCAGATACGCAGTATTTT. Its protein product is CASSSRQADTQYF.

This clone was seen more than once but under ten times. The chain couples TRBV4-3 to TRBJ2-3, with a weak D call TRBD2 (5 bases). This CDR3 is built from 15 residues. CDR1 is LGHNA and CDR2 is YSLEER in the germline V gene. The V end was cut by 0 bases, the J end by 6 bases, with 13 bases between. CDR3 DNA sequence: TGCGCCAGCAGCCAAGATAGGCTAAGAGGGGATACGCAGTATTTT. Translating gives CASSQDRLRGDTQYF.

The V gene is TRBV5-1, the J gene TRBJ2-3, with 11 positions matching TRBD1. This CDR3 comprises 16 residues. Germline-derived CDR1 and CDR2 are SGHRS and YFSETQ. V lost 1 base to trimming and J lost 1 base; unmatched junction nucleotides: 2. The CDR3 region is CASSLQGQGGTDTQYF. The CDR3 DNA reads TGCGCCAGCAGCTTGCAGGGACAGGGGGGCACAGATACGCAGTATTTT.

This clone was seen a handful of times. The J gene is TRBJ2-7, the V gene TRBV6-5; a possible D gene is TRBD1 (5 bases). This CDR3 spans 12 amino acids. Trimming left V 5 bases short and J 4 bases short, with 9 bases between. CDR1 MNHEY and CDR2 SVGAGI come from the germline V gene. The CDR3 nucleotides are TGTGCCAGCAGTCAGGGTTTTTACGAGCAGTACTTC. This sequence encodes CASSQGFYEQYF.

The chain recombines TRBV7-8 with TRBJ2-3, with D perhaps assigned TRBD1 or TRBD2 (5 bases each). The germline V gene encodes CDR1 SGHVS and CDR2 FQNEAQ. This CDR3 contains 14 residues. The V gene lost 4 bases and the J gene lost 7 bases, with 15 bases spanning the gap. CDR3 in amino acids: CASSSYSGTNTQYF. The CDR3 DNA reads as TGTGCCAGCAGCTCATACTCCGGGACCAATACGCAGTATTTT.

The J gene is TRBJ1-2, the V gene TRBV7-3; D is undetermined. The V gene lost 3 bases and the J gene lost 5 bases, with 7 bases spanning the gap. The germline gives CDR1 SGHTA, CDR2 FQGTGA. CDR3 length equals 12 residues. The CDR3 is CASSFGSYGYTF. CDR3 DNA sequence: TGTGCCAGCAGCTTTGGATCTTATGGCTACACCTTC.

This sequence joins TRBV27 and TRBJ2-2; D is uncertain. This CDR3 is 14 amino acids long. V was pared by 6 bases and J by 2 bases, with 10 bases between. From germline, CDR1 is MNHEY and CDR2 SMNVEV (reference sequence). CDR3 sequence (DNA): TGTGCCAGCAGCCGCGAGAGAAACACCGGGGAGCTGTTTTTT. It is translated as CASSRERNTGELFF.

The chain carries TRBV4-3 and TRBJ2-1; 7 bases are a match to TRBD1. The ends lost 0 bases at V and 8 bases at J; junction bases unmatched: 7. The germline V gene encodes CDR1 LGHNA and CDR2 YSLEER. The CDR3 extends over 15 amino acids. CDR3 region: CASSQDVDRFHEQFF. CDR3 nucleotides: TGCGCCAGCAGCCAAGATGTGGACAGGTTTCATGAGCAGTTCTTC.

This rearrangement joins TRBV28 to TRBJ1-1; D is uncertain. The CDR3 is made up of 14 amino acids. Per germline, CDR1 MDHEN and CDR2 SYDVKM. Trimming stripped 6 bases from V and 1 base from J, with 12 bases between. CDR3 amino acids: CASRGWSTNTEAFF. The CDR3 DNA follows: TGTGCCAGCAGGGGGTGGAGTACGAACACTGAAGCTTTCTTT.

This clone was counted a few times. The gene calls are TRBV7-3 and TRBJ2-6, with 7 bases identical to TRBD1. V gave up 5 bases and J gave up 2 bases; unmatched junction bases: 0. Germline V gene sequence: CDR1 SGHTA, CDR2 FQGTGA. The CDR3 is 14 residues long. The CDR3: CASSQGAGANVLTF. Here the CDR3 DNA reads TGTGCCAGCAGCCAGGGGGCTGGGGCCAACGTCCTGACTTTC.

The CDR3 sequence is CASRLAGGDYEQYF. CDR3 DNA sequence: TGTGCCAGCAGGCTAGCGGGGGGGGACTACGAGCAGTACTTC. The V and J genes are TRBV6-5 and TRBJ2-7; 12 nucleotides align to TRBD2. CDR3 length equals 14 residues. V lost 6 bases to trimming and J lost 3 bases; unmatched junction nucleotides: 3. CDR1 and CDR2 from the germline V gene are MNHEY and SVGAGI.

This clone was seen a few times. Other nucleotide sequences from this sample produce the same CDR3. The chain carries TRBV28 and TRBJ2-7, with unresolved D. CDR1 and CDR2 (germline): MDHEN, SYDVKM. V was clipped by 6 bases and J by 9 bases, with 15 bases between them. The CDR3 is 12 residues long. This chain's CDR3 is CASSPPLDGQYF. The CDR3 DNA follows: TGTGCCAGCAGCCCCCCGTTGGATGGGCAGTACTTC.